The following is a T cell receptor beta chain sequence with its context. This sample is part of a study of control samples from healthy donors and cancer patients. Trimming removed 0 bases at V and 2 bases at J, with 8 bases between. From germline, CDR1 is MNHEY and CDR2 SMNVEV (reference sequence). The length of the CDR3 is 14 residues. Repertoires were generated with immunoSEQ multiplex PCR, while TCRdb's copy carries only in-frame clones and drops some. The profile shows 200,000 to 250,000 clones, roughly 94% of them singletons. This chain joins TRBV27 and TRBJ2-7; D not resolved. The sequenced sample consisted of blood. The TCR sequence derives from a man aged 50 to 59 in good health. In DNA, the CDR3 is TGTGCCAGCAGTTTATCAACAGAAGCCTACGAGCAGTACTTC. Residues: CASSLSTEAYEQYF.